This TCR beta chain was captured in a study of blood T cell repertoires in COVID-19. Looking at the study overall: Samples of COVID-19 (acute and convalescent) were obtained from the United States, Italy and Spain. The cDNA or gDNA used as material had been derived from T cells, B-cell-depleted T cells, or PBMCs.

In the source study's methods: Reference gene primer amplification gave nucleated cell count estimates. Measured with immunoSEQ multiplex PCR; TCRdb has only the in-frame clones, and not every one. Clone size and the V and J calls come from that table; the DNA yielded D and trimming. The sample records 200,000 to 250,000 clones, under 90% being singletons. The clonotype comes from a man in his sixties who had recovered from COVID-19. The sequenced sample consisted of peripheral blood.

In DNA, the CDR3 is TGCGCCAGCAGCTCCATCCAAGGAAACACCATATATTTT. Translated, it gives CASSSIQGNTIYF. The V call is TRBV5-1, the J call TRBJ1-3; no firm D call. The germline gives CDR1 SGHRS, CDR2 YFSETQ. This CDR3 contains 13 residues. V was trimmed by 3 bases and J by 4 bases, leaving 8 bases between them.